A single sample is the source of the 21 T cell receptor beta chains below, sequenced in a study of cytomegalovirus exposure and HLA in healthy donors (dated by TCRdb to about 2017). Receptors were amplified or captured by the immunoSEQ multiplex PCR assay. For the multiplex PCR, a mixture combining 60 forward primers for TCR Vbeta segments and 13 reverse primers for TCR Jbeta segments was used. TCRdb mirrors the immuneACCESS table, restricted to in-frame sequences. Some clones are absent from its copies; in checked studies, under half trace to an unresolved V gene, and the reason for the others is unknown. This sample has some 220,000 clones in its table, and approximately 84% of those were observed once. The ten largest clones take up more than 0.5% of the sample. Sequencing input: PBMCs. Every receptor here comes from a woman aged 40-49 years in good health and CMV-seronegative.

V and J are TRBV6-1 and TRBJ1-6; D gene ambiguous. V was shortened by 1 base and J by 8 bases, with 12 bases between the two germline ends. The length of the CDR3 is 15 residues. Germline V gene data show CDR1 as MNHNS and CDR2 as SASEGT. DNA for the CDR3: TGTGCCAGCAGTGAAGATAAACAGTTAGATTCACCCCTCCACTTT. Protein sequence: CASSEDKQLDSPLHF.

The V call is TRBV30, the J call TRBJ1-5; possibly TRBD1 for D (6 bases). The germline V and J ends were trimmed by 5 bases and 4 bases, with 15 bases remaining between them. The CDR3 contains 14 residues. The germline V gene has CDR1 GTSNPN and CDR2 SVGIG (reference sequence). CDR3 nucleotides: TGTGCCTGGGCTAGGTCAGGGGCGAATCAGCCCCAGCATTTT. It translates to CAWARSGANQPQHF.

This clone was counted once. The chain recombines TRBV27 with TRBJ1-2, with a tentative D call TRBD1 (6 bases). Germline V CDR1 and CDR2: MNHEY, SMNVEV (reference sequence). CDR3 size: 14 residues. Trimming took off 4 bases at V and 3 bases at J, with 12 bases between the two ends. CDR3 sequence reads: CASSWGRGDYGYTF. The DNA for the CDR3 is TGTGCCAGCAGTTGGGGGAGGGGGGACTATGGCTACACCTTC.

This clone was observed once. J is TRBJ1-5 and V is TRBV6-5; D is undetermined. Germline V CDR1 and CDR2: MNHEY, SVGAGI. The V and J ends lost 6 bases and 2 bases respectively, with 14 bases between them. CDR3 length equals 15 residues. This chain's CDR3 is CASSFDRDGNQPQHF. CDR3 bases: TGTGCCAGCAGCTTCGACCGGGATGGCAATCAGCCCCAGCATTTT.

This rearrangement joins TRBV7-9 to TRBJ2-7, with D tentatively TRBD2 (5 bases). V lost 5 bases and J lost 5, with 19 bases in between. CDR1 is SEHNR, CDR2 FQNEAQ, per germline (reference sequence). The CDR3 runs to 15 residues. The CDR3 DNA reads TGTGCCAGCAGCCCACCCCCCGGGGTTGGCGACGAGCAGTACTTC. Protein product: CASSPPPGVGDEQYF.

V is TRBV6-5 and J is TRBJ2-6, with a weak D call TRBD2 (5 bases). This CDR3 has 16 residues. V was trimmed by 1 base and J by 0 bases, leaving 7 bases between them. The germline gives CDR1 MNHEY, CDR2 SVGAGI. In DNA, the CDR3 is TGTGCCAGCAGTTACTACCGGGACTCTGGGGCCAACGTCCTGACTTTC. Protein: CASSYYRDSGANVLTF.

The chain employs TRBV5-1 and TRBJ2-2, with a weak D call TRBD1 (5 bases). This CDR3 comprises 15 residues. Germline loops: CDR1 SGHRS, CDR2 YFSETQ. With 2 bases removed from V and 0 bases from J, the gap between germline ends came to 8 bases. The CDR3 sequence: CASSFVGPNTGELFF. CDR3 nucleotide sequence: TGCGCCAGCAGCTTCGTGGGGCCGAACACCGGGGAGCTGTTTTTT.

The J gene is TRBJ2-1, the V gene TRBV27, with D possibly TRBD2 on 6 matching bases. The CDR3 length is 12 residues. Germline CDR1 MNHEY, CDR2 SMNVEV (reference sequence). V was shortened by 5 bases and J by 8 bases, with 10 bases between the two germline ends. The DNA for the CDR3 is TGTGCCAGCAGTGGGCGGGACGATGAGCAGTTCTTC. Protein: CASSGRDDEQFF.

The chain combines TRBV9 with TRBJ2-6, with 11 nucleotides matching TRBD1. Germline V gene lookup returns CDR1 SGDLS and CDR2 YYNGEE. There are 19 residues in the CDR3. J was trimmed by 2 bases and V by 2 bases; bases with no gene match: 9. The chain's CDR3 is CASSVIKGTGGTGANVLTF. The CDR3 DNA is TGTGCCAGCAGCGTTATTAAAGGGACAGGGGGGACTGGGGCCAACGTCCTGACTTTC.

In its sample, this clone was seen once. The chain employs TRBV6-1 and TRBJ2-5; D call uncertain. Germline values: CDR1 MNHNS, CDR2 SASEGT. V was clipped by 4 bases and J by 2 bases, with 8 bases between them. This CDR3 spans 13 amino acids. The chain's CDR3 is CASSGGAQETQYF. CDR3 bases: TGTGCCAGCAGTGGCGGAGCACAAGAGACCCAGTACTTC.

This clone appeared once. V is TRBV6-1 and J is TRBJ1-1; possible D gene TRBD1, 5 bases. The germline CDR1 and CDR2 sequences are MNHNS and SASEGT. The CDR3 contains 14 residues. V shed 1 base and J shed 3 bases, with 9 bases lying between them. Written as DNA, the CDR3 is TGTGCCAGCAGTGAAGTCTGGGGGGACACTGAAGCTTTCTTT. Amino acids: CASSEVWGDTEAFF.

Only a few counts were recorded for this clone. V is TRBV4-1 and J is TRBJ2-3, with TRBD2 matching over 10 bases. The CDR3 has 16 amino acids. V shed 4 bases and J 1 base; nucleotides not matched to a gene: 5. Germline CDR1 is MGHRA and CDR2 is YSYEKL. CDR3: CASSLGSGGRTDTQYF. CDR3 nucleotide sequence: TGCGCCAGCAGCCTCGGTAGCGGGGGGCGCACAGATACGCAGTATTTT.

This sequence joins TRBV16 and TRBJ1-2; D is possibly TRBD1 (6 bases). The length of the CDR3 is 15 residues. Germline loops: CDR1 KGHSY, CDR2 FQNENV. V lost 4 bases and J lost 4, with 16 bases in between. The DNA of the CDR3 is TGTGCCAGCAGCCTCCGACAGGCACAGGTCTATGGCTACACCTTC. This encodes CASSLRQAQVYGYTF.

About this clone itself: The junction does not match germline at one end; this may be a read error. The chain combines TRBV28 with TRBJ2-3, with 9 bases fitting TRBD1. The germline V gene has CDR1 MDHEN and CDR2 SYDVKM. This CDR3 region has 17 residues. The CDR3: CASTLTEGTGSTDTQYF. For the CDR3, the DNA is TGTGCCAGCACTTTAACGGAGGGGACAGGGAGCACAGATACGCAGTATTTT. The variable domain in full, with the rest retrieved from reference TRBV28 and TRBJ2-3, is DVKVTQSSRYLVKRTGEKVFLECVQDMDHENMFWYRQDPGLGLRLIYFSYDVKMKEKGDIPEGYSVSREKKERFSLILESASTNQTSMYLCASTLTEGTGSTDTQYFGPGTRLTVL.

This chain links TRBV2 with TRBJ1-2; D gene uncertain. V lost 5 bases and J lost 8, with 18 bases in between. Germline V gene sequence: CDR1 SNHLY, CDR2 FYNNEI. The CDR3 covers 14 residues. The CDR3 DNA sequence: TGTGCCAGCAGTATTGGTCTGGCTTTCCAGGGCTACACCTTC. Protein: CASSIGLAFQGYTF.

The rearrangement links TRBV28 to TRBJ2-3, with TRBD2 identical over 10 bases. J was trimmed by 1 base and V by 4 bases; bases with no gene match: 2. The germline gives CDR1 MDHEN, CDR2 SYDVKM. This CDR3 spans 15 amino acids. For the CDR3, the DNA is TGTGCCAGCAGTTCCCTAGCGGGGGGCACAGATACGCAGTATTTT. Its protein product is CASSSLAGGTDTQYF.

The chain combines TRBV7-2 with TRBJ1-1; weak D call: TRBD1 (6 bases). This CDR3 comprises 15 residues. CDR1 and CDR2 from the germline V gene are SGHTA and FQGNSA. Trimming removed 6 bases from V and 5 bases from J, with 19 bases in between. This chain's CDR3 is CASRTQGSRFTEAFF. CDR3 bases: TGTGCCAGCAGGACTCAGGGGAGTCGGTTTACTGAAGCTTTCTTT. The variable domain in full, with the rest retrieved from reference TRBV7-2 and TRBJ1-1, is GAGVSQSPSNKVTEKGKDVELRCDPISGHTALYWYRQSLGQGLEFLIYFQGNSAPDKSGLPSDRFSAERTGGSVSTLTIQRTQQEDSAVYLCASRTQGSRFTEAFFGQGTRLTVV.

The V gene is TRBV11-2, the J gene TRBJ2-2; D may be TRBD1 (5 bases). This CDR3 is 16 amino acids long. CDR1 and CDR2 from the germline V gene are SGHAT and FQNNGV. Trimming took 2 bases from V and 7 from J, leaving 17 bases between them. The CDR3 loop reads CASSLSSLSGHGELFF. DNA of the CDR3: TGTGCCAGCAGCTTATCTAGTCTGTCAGGGCACGGGGAGCTGTTTTTT.

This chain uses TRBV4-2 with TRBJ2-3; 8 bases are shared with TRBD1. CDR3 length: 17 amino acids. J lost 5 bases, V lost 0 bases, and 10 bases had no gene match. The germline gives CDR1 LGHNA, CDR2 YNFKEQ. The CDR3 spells CASSQDSQGAGGDTQYF. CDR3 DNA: TGTGCCAGCAGCCAAGATTCCCAGGGGGCAGGAGGAGATACGCAGTATTTT.

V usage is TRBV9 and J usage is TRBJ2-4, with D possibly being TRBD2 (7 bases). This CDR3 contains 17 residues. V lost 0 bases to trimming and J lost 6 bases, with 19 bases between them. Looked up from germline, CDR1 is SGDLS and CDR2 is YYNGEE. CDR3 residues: CASSVGGRGGGINIQYF. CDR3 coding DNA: TGTGCCAGCAGCGTAGGAGGCAGGGGCGGGGGTATAAACATTCAGTACTTC. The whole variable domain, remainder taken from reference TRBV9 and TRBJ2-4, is DSGVTQTPKHLITATGQRVTLRCSPRSGDLSVYWYQQSLDQGLQFLIQYYNGEERAKGNILERFSAQQFPDLHSELNLSSLELGDSALYFCASSVGGRGGGINIQYFGAGTRLSVL.

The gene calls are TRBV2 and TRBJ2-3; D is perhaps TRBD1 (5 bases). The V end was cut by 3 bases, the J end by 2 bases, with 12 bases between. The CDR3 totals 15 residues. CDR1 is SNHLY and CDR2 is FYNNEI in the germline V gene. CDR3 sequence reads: CASSDRGRHTDTQYF. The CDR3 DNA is TGTGCCAGCAGTGATAGGGGCAGACACACAGATACGCAGTATTTT.